This TCR beta chain was recovered during a study of identical twins (dated by TCRdb to 2016 to 2017). The study in broad terms: To test whether fetal clonotypes persist, this study deep-sequenced TCR alpha and beta repertoires from monozygotic twins, from unrelated adults of various ages, and from cord blood. To rule out contamination, replicate twin experiments were performed at different times with different library preparation protocols. Overall results and qualifications from the work: Compared with coincidental sharing between unrelated individuals, an excess of low generation-probability sequences was observed among out-of-frame TCR alpha sequences shared between twins. Invariant T cells such as MAIT and iNKT could partly confound zero-insertion analyses, although diverse VJ usage argued against such confounding for most clonotypes. Because the same donors could not be followed over many years, the conclusions relied on cross-sectional statistical analysis. Recombination models systematically underestimated out-of-frame TCR alpha sharing in monozygotic twins but agreed with sharing between unrelated individuals. Excess twin sharing in beta out-of-frame sequences was weaker because fewer shared sequences lowered the signal-to-noise ratio. Abundant cord blood beta clonotypes had fewer insertions, young adult naive repertoires showed a similar but weaker trend, and memory repertoires showed no such trend.

Concerning this clonotype: The antigen it recognizes is unknown. Base qualities are not at hand, and no much larger clone is one base apart.

Every donor in the study was a healthy Caucasian. The study also sequenced three unrelated non-twin adults: a male aged 18 to 30, a male aged 50 to 59 and a female aged 50 to 59. Miltenyi CD45RO+ enrichment and human naive T-cell isolation kits were used to isolate memory (CD45RO+) and naive T cells from PBMC. The library relied on 5' RACE. The sequencing machine was an Illumina HiSeq 2000. Template switching introduced a universal primer binding site; the final cDNA contained a unique molecular identifier, enabling accurate counting of TCR cDNA molecules. First-strand cDNA for TCR alpha and beta chains was synthesized from specific primers in the conserved constant-segment region. To control for contamination, each cDNA library was double barcoded with a SMART-Mk sample barcode plus Illumina barcodes. Two successive PCR steps introduced TruSeq adapter sequences along with Illumina sample barcodes. TCR alpha and beta cDNA libraries were sequenced on the Illumina HiSeq platform with custom primers. On the study's bioinformatics: MiGEC was used to process raw reads and extract unique molecular identifiers, and MiXCR was used to find CDR3 positions. For each individual, recombination models were inferred using an EM algorithm with the repgenHMM and IGoR tools. The analysis of shared clonotypes was done with the tcR package in R, with sharing normalized by the product of cloneset sizes. To study raw recombination without the effects of thymic and clonal selection, out-of-frame nonproductive sequences were analyzed. Using fastp trimming at Q25 and MiXCR clonotype assembly, TCRdb reanalyzed the public sequencing data and kept in-frame beta chains. Merged by CDR3 protein, the rows form single entries marked with the most common genes and DNA. The V and J calls were determined by TCRdb, not by the authors. Here the sample has a few hundred thousand distinct CDR3 sequences; 9% to 10% occur a single time. Approximately 9.3% of the sample rests with the top ten.

The CDR3 spans 14 residues, from the cysteine through the phenylalanine. Only CDR3 DNA remains: 42 bases, in frame from the first base. CDR1 SGHAT and CDR2 FQNNGV are derived from the germline V gene. The germline ends are 9 bases apart after V is trimmed by 3 bases and J by 0 bases. The receptor was isolated from a woman between 45 and 65 years old in good health. The rearranged segments are TRBV11-2 and TRBJ2-7; D gene: possibly TRBD2, on 5 matching bases. The sequenced material came from naive T cells sorted from blood. The cell subset or site label on this specimen signifies: cells isolated with a human naive T-cell isolation kit. The DNA reads TGTGCCAGCAGCTTGACGCGGGTCTCCTACGAGCAGTACTTC. It translates to CASSLTRVSYEQYF.